This entry is about one TCR beta chain. The same CDR3 also results from other DNA sequences found in this sample. The data were taken from a study of blood T cell repertoires in COVID-19. Study-level information: Both acute and convalescent COVID-19 samples were obtained from the United States, Italy and Spain. T cells, B-cell-depleted T cells, or PBMCs provided the cDNA or gDNA that served as material.

Trimming at V came to 5 bases and at J to 1 base, leaving 3 bases not matched to a gene. This CDR3 has 15 amino acids. Germline CDR1 is SGHNT and CDR2 is YYREEE (reference sequence). Per the original data handling: Estimation of nucleated cell counts relied on the amplification of reference gene primers. This table comes from immunoSEQ multiplex PCR, and its TCRdb copy is limited to in-frame clones, with some not included. For V, J and clone size, that table is used; D and trimming come from the DNA. The sample has about 260,000 clones; around 84% are singletons. This chain connects TRBV5-4 to TRBJ2-1, with 10 bases fitting TRBD2. The source material was peripheral blood. The sequence came from a man between 60 and 70 years old with acute or convalescent COVID-19. The CDR3 is CASSPTSGSYNEQFF. As DNA, the CDR3 is TGTGCCAGCAGTCCGACTAGCGGGTCCTACAATGAGCAGTTCTTC.